This record covers a single T cell receptor (beta chain). This entry is derived from a study of blood T cell repertoires in COVID-19. Overall study: Acute and convalescent COVID-19 specimens originated in the United States, Italy and Spain. PBMCs, B-cell-depleted T cells, or T cells provided the cDNA or gDNA that made up the material.

How the authors handled the data: Amplification of reference gene primers was used by the study to estimate nucleated cell counts. The assay was immunoSEQ multiplex PCR, and TCRdb's table has in-frame clones only and misses some. V and J calls plus clone size are reproduced from that table; the DNA served to infer D and trimming. The sample shows about 98,000 clones, approximately 90% of them seen only once. Trimming left V 0 bases short and J 6 bases short, with 12 bases between. Germline-derived CDR1 and CDR2 are SGDLS and YYNGEE. The CDR3 covers 14 residues. The chain couples TRBV9 to TRBJ1-1; D is undetermined. This TCR came from a man between 65 and 85 years old with acute or convalescent COVID-19. Input material: peripheral blood. CDR3 DNA: TGTGCCAGCAGCGTAGTTCCGGGAAACGCTGAAGCTTTCTTT. Its translation: CASSVVPGNAEAFF.